Listed here are 14 T cell receptor beta chains from one sample, sequenced in a study of shared clonotypes between healthy human individuals. The repertoire was sequenced with immunoSEQ multiplex PCR; TCRdb's copy has only in-frame clones and lacks some. There are nearly 1 million clones in the sample; 70% to 85% occur only once, and over 1.3% lies in the top ten. Material for sequencing was memory CD4+ T cells sorted from blood. The subset denotes: CD45RA-negative fraction. Receptor source: a man between 18 and 35 years old in good health.

The CDR3 region has the DNA TGTGCCAGCAGTCCCCGGGGAGAGACCCAGTACTTC. This encodes CASSPRGETQYF. The V gene is TRBV27, the J gene TRBJ2-5, with a tentative D call TRBD2 (5 bases). CDR1 and CDR2 (germline): MNHEY, SMNVEV (reference sequence). V was trimmed by 5 bases and J by 4 bases, leaving 8 bases between them. This CDR3 region has 12 residues.

This rearrangement joins TRBV18 to TRBJ1-4; tentatively, D is TRBD1 (6 bases). The germline CDR1 and CDR2 sequences are KGHSH and LQKENI. The CDR3 has 18 amino acids. The V gene lost 1 base and the J gene lost 0 bases, with 15 bases spanning the gap. This chain's CDR3 is CASSPLAGGGATNEKLFF. The CDR3 nucleotides read TGTGCCAGCTCACCACTTGCCGGGGGCGGGGCAACTAATGAAAAACTGTTTTTT.

As regards this clone: The sample contains more than one DNA sequence encoding this CDR3. This chain connects TRBV5-4 to TRBJ2-2, with TRBD2 matching 9 bases. The length of the CDR3 is 14 residues. The V and J ends lost 2 bases and 5 bases, in that order; junction bases with no gene match: 1. Per the germline V gene, CDR1 is SGHNT and CDR2 is YYREEE (reference sequence). The CDR3 DNA reads TGTGCCAGCAGCTTTAGCGGGGGAACCGGGGAGCTGTTTTTT. Amino acids: CASSFSGGTGELFF.

The V and J genes are TRBV28 and TRBJ1-4; 10 nucleotides agree with TRBD1. Losses at the gene ends were 6 bases for V and 8 bases for J; bases not matched to a gene: 6. The CDR3 consists of 14 residues. The germline V gene encodes CDR1 MDHEN and CDR2 SYDVKM. Written as DNA, the CDR3 is TGTGCCAGCAGGGCCGGGACAGGGGTGGAAAAACTGTTTTTT. Amino acid sequence: CASRAGTGVEKLFF.

For this clone: Other DNA variants within this sample encode the same CDR3. V is TRBV30 and J is TRBJ2-7; 7 bases map to TRBD2. Germline-derived CDR1 and CDR2 are GTSNPN and SVGIG (reference sequence). The CDR3 extends over 15 amino acids. The V gene end was trimmed by 1 base and the J gene end by 1 base; junction bases not matched to a gene: 7. The CDR3 loop is CAWSGPSGLSYEQYF. As DNA, the CDR3 is TGTGCCTGGAGTGGTCCTAGCGGTCTATCCTACGAGCAGTACTTC.

V and J are TRBV12-1 and TRBJ2-2; the D segment call TRBD1 is taken from the table without a DNA check. TRBV12-1 is recorded as a pseudogene. CDR3 length: 17 residues. CDR3 in amino acids: CASSFARPRENTGELFF. In DNA, the CDR3 is TGTGCCAGCAGCTTTGCCCGCCCCAGGGAGAACACCGGGGAGCTGTTTTTT.

This clone was observed once. The junction departs from germline at one end; a sequencing error may be responsible. The genes are TRBV7-7 and TRBJ2-1; 8 bases are shared with TRBD2. This CDR3 has 15 amino acids. The germline CDR1 and CDR2 sequences are SSHAT and FNYEAQ (reference sequence). CDR3 residues: CASSRGGDSYNEQFF. In nucleotides, the CDR3 is TGTGCTAGCAGCCGGGGGGGCGACAGCTACAATGAGCAGTTCTTC.

V gene TRBV7-2 combines with J gene TRBJ2-7; no definite D call. From germline, CDR1 is SGHTA and CDR2 FQGNSA. Trimming took off 1 base at V and 2 bases at J, with 9 bases between the two ends. The CDR3 spans 14 residues. This CDR3 is CASSLVGSAYEQYF. CDR3 bases: TGTGCCAGCAGCTTAGTGGGGTCCGCCTACGAGCAGTACTTC.

This rearrangement joins TRBV28 to TRBJ2-7; 8 positions match TRBD1. CDR3 length equals 15 residues. In germline, CDR1 is MDHEN, CDR2 SYDVKM. Losses at the gene ends were 6 bases for V and 0 bases for J; bases not matched to a gene: 7. The chain's CDR3 is CASRATGAFSYEQYF. As DNA, the CDR3 is TGTGCCAGCAGGGCGACAGGGGCCTTCTCCTACGAGCAGTACTTC.

The chain couples TRBV6-1 to TRBJ1-6, with D perhaps matching TRBD1 (5 bases). The V gene's germline CDR1 is MNHNS and CDR2 SASEGT. CDR3 size: 12 residues. Trimming cost V 2 bases and J 14 bases, with 10 bases left between them. The CDR3 region is CASSEIGRALHF. The CDR3 nucleotides read TGTGCCAGCAGTGAAATAGGCAGGGCCCTCCACTTT.

The genes are TRBV28 and TRBJ1-4; 7 bases match TRBD1. CDR1 MDHEN and CDR2 SYDVKM come from the germline V gene. The CDR3 sequence is 17 residues long. After removal of 4 bases from V and 0 bases from J, the junction contained 8 bases not matched to a gene. This CDR3 is CASSSGQTLATNEKLFF. The CDR3 DNA reads TGTGCCAGCAGTTCGGGACAGACACTCGCAACTAATGAAAAACTGTTTTTT.

This chain uses TRBV5-4 with TRBJ1-2, with TRBD1 as a possible D gene (5 bases). This CDR3 region has 16 residues. The germline V and J ends were trimmed by 0 bases and 6 bases, with 18 bases remaining between them. The germline V gene encodes CDR1 SGHNT and CDR2 YYREEE (reference sequence). The CDR3 spells CASSLGGTQIRDGYTF. The CDR3 DNA sequence: TGTGCCAGCAGCTTGGGAGGGACGCAAATAAGGGATGGCTACACCTTC.

This clone appeared a few times. This rearrangement joins TRBV15 to TRBJ1-1, with unresolved D. V was clipped by 0 bases and J by 1 base, with 12 bases between them. The CDR3 length is 16 residues. Germline assignment: CDR1 LNHNV and CDR2 YYDKDF (reference sequence). The CDR3 reads CATSRDSFRWNTEAFF. DNA of the CDR3: TGTGCCACCAGCAGAGATAGCTTCAGATGGAACACTGAAGCTTTCTTT.

As regards this clone: Additional DNA sequences in this sample encode the identical CDR3. The chain couples TRBV5-1 to TRBJ1-1, with D maybe TRBD1 (5 bases). CDR1 and CDR2 from the germline V gene are SGHRS and YFSETQ. This CDR3 spans 13 amino acids. Trimming stripped 4 bases from V and 2 bases from J, with 9 bases between. CDR3 protein: CASSGQGNTEAFF. CDR3 bases: TGCGCCAGCAGCGGGCAGGGAAACACTGAAGCTTTCTTT.